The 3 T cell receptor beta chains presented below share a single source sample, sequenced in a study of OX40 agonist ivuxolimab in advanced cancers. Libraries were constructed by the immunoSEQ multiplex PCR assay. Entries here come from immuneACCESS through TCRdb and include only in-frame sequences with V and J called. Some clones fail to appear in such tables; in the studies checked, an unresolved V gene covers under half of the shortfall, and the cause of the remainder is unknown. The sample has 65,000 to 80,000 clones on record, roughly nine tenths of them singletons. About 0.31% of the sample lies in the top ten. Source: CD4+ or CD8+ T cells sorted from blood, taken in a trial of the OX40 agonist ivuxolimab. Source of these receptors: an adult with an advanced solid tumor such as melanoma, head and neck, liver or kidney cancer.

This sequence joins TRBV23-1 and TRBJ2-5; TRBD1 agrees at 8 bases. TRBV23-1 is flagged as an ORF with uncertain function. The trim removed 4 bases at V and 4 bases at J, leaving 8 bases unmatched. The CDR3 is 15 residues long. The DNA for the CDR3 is TGCGCCAGCAGTCGTCAGGGGGCATCGGTAGAGACCCAGTACTTC. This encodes CASSRQGASVETQYF.

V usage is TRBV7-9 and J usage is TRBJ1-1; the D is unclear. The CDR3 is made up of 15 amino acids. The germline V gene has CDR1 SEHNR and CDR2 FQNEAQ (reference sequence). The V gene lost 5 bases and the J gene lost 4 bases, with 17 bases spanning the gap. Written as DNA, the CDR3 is TGTGCCAGCAGCCACTCTAGGGCGCCGGGCACTGAAGCTTTCTTT. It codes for CASSHSRAPGTEAFF.

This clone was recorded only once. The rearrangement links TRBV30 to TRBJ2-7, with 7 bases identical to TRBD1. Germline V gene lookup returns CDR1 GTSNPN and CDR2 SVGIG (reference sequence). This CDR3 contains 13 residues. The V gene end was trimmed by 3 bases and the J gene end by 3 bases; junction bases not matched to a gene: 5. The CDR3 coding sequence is TGTGCCTGGAGCTTAGGGACAGTCTACGAGCAGTACTTC. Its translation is CAWSLGTVYEQYF. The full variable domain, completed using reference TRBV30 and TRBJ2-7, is SQTIHQWPATLVQPVGSPLSLECTVEGTSNPNLYWYRQAAGRGLQLLFYSVGIGQISSEVPQNLSASRPQDRQFILSSKKLLLSDSGFYLCAWSLGTVYEQYFGPGTRLTVT.